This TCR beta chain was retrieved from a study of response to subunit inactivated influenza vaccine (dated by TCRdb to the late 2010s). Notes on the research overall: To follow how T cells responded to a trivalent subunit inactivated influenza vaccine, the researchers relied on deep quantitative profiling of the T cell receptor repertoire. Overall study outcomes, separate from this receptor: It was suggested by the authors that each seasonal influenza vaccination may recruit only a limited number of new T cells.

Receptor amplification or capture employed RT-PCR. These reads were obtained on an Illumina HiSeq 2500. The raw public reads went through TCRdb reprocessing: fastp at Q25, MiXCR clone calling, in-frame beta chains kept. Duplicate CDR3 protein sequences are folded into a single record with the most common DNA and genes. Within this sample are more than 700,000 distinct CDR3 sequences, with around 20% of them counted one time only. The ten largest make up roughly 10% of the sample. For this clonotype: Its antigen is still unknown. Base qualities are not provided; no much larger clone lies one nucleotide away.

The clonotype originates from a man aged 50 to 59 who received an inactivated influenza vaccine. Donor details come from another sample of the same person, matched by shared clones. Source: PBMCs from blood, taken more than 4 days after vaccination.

The DNA reads TGTGCCAGCAGCCCCTCGGGCGAATTCTTCGCGAACACCGGGGAGCTGTTTTTT. This gives the protein CASSPSGEFFANTGELFF. This sequence uses TRBV28 and TRBJ2-2, with the identity of the D gene unclear. CDR1 and CDR2 are drawn from the germline V gene: MDHEN, SYDVKM. Inclusive of the bounding cysteine and phenylalanine, the CDR3 is 18 residues long. The kept DNA is CDR3 alone, 54 bases in frame from the first base. V sheds 6 bases and J sheds 0 bases, leaving 20 bases between their ends.